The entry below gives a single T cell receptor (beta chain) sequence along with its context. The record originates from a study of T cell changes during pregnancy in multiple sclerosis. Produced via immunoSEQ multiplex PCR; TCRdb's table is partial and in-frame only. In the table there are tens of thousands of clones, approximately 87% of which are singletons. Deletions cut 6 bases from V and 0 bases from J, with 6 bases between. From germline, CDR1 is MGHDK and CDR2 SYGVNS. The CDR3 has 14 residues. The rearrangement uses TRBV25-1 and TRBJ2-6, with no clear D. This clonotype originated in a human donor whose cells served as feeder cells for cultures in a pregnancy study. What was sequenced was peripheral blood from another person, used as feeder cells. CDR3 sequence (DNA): TGTGCCAGCAGCAGGAACTCTGGGGCCAACGTCCTGACTTTC. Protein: CASSRNSGANVLTF.